The 19 T cell receptor beta chains below come from one sample, sequenced in a study of blood T cell repertoires in COVID-19. This table comes from immunoSEQ multiplex PCR, and its TCRdb copy is limited to in-frame clones, with some not included. The profile shows 200,000 to 250,000 clones, about 80% of them singletons. The material sequenced was peripheral blood. Every receptor here comes from an older woman with acute or convalescent COVID-19.

The CDR3, as DNA: TGTGCCAGCCGGTTGAACACTGAAGCTTTCTTT. Translating gives CASRLNTEAFF. This sequence joins TRBV12-3 or TRBV12-4 and TRBJ1-1; D is unclear. The CDR3 totals 11 residues. V dropped 8 bases and J dropped 0 bases, with 4 bases sitting between them.

CDR3 sequence reads: CSATGGYTF. DNA of the CDR3: TGCAGTGCTACAGGCGGCTACACCTTC. The rearrangement joins TRBV20-1 to TRBJ1-2; D not resolved. Germline CDR1 reads DFQATT; CDR2 reads SNEGSKA (reference sequence). The CDR3 loop spans 9 amino acids. Trimming pared 4 bases from V and 8 bases from J, leaving 5 bases between.

This clone has only a few counts. J is TRBJ1-6 and V is TRBV7-3, with D tentatively TRBD1 (5 bases). CDR1 SGHTA and CDR2 FQGTGA come from the germline V gene. V was cut by 5 bases and J by 10 bases, with 15 bases left in between. This CDR3 has 14 amino acids. DNA of the CDR3: TGTGCCAGCAGCCCCCGACAGAGTAGGTCACCCCTCCACTTT. Translated, it gives CASSPRQSRSPLHF.

This clone was seen a few times. This chain joins TRBV30 and TRBJ1-1; D ambiguous. Germline loops: CDR1 GTSNPN, CDR2 SVGIG (reference sequence). Trimming left V 5 bases short and J 6 bases short, with 13 bases between. The CDR3 extends over 12 amino acids. This CDR3 is CAWSAVYAEAFF. The CDR3 DNA sequence: TGTGCCTGGTCAGCGGTGTACGCTGAAGCTTTCTTT.

The J gene is TRBJ2-5, the V gene TRBV7-9; 10 nucleotides match TRBD1. This CDR3 is built from 16 residues. Germline V lookup: CDR1 SEHNR, CDR2 FQNEAQ (reference sequence). V lost 5 bases and J lost 4; bases outside the gene matches: 10. The CDR3 DNA follows: TGTGCCAGCAGCCAATCGGGACAGGGGTATAGAGAGACCCAGTACTTC. This encodes CASSQSGQGYRETQYF.

The J gene is TRBJ1-6, the V gene TRBV3-1 (or the pseudogene TRBV3-2); 7 positions match TRBD1. The CDR3 covers 14 residues. The V gene's germline CDR1 is LGHDT and CDR2 YNNKEL (reference sequence). Germline trimming cut 4 bases from V and 6 bases from J; bases unmatched to any gene: 3. The CDR3 nucleotides read TGTGCCAGCAGCCGGGACAGCATTAATTCACCCCTCCACTTT. Translated: CASSRDSINSPLHF.

This clone was seen a handful of times. V and J are TRBV6-5 and TRBJ2-5; TRBD2 aligns across 11 bases. Germline assignment: CDR1 MNHEY and CDR2 SVGAGI. Unmatched junction bases numbered 4, after V lost 4 bases and J lost 0 bases. This CDR3 spans 16 amino acids. The CDR3 bases are TGTGCCAGCAGTTCTACTAGCGGGGGTAACCAAGAGACCCAGTACTTC. It encodes CASSSTSGGNQETQYF.

V gene TRBV6-1 combines with J gene TRBJ2-1; weak D call: TRBD2 (6 bases). The CDR3 runs to 15 residues. CDR1 and CDR2 from the germline V gene are MNHNS and SASEGT. Trimming took 0 bases from V and 5 from J, leaving 11 bases between them. CDR3 residues: CASSEARGANNEQFF. CDR3 coding DNA: TGTGCCAGCAGTGAAGCGCGGGGCGCAAACAATGAGCAGTTCTTC.

The J gene is TRBJ1-3, the V gene TRBV20-1, with D unresolved. Germline V lookup: CDR1 DFQATT, CDR2 SNEGSKA (reference sequence). With 4 bases removed from V and 3 bases from J, the gap between germline ends came to 4 bases. The CDR3 has 11 amino acids. CDR3 nucleotide sequence: TGCAGTGCTATCGGTGGAAACACCATATATTTT. Translation: CSAIGGNTIYF.

The J gene is TRBJ1-3, the V gene TRBV7-9, with unresolved D. Trimming left V 5 bases short and J 0 bases short, with 11 bases between. The CDR3 is made up of 15 amino acids. The V gene's germline CDR1 is SEHNR and CDR2 FQNEAQ (reference sequence). CDR3 amino acids: CASSLPRDSGNTIYF. CDR3 nucleotides: TGTGCCAGCAGCCTCCCGAGGGACTCTGGAAACACCATATATTTT.

The sample holds one count of this clone. J is TRBJ1-2 and V is TRBV5-1; 8 nucleotides match TRBD1. V shed 4 bases, J shed 0 bases, and the junction held 5 bases outside the gene matches. The CDR3 is 15 amino acids. In germline, CDR1 is SGHRS, CDR2 YFSETQ. The CDR3 coding sequence is TGCGCCAGCAGCCGCGACAGGGGAGCTAACTATGGCTACACCTTC. Protein: CASSRDRGANYGYTF.

The chain uses TRBV4-2 and TRBJ2-7, with TRBD2 matching 10 bases. The length of the CDR3 is 15 residues. Germline V gene data show CDR1 as LGHNA and CDR2 as YNFKEQ. V lost 4 bases, J lost 6 bases, and 9 bases stayed unmatched. CDR3 region: CASSPLAGLSREQYF. CDR3 DNA sequence: TGTGCCAGCAGCCCACTAGCGGGGCTATCCCGCGAGCAGTACTTC.

The chain combines TRBV20-1 with TRBJ1-1; 7 bases align to TRBD1. CDR1 is DFQATT, CDR2 SNEGSKA, per germline (reference sequence). Trimming at V came to 3 bases and at J to 5 bases, leaving 6 bases not matched to a gene. The length of the CDR3 is 13 residues. CDR3 nucleotides: TGCAGTGCTAGTGAGGGGGCCGGAACTGAAGCTTTCTTT. Residues: CSASEGAGTEAFF.

The V call is TRBV18, the J call TRBJ1-2; 7 nucleotides agree with TRBD1. This CDR3 spans 13 amino acids. The V and J ends lost 3 bases and 6 bases, in that order; junction bases with no gene match: 4. Germline V lookup: CDR1 KGHSH, CDR2 LQKENI. DNA of the CDR3: TGTGCCAGCTCACCCCGCACAGGGGATGGCTACACCTTC. Protein product: CASSPRTGDGYTF.

The chain carries TRBV20-1 and TRBJ1-5, with TRBD1 identical over 7 bases. This CDR3 has 15 amino acids. Trimming at V came to 3 bases and at J to 0 bases, leaving 5 bases not matched to a gene. The germline CDR1 and CDR2 sequences are DFQATT and SNEGSKA (reference sequence). DNA for the CDR3: TGCAGTGCTAGTGTTCAGGGGGATAGCAATCAGCCCCAGCATTTT. This gives the protein CSASVQGDSNQPQHF.

The rearrangement joins TRBV12-3 or TRBV12-4 to TRBJ2-1; tentatively, D is TRBD2 (5 bases). CDR3 length equals 13 residues. The V and J ends lost 8 bases and 4 bases respectively, with 12 bases between them. This CDR3 reads CASSALGYNEQFF. The CDR3 DNA reads TGTGCCAGCTCGGCACTAGGGTACAATGAGCAGTTCTTC.

The chain is built from TRBV30 and TRBJ2-3; 14 nucleotides align to TRBD2. The germline CDR1 and CDR2 sequences are GTSNPN and SVGIG (reference sequence). The CDR3 totals 18 residues. The V segment lost 5 bases and the J segment 1 base; nucleotides outside the gene matches: 11. Here the CDR3 DNA reads TGTGCCTGGTCAGAAGCCGGGACTAGCGGGGGAGGCACAGATACGCAGTATTTT. Translated, it gives CAWSEAGTSGGGTDTQYF.

The chain recombines TRBV4-2 with TRBJ2-5, with 14 bases fitting TRBD2. The CDR3 contains 17 residues. Germline CDR1 is LGHNA and CDR2 is YNFKEQ. V was pared by 2 bases and J by 5 bases, with 7 bases of the junction left unmatched. The CDR3: CASSQPGLAGARETQYF. The CDR3 bases are TGTGCCAGCAGCCAACCGGGACTAGCGGGGGCCAGGGAGACCCAGTACTTC.

The chain uses TRBV27 and TRBJ1-5; 10 nucleotides match TRBD1. J was trimmed by 5 bases and V by 5 bases; bases with no gene match: 12. The germline CDR1 and CDR2 sequences are MNHEY and SMNVEV (reference sequence). This CDR3 spans 17 amino acids. The DNA of the CDR3 is TGTGCCAGCAGTACGTTGACAGGGGGCATTGGATATCAGCCCCAGCATTTT. Translating gives CASSTLTGGIGYQPQHF.